What follows are 29 T cell receptor beta chains derived from one specimen sequenced in a study of shared clonotypes between healthy human individuals. This table comes from immunoSEQ multiplex PCR, and its TCRdb copy is limited to in-frame clones, with some not included. The sample records approximately 1,000,000 clones, 75% to 80% being singletons. Sequenced input: memory CD4+ T cells from PBMCs. Subset: CD45RA-negative fraction. These receptors all stem from a man aged 18 to 30 in good health. Some clones in this sample may be carry-over from other donors' samples.

This chain joins TRBV10-3 and TRBJ1-1, with TRBD1 matching 8 bases. The germline CDR1 and CDR2 sequences are ENHRY and SYGVKD. The CDR3 length is 13 residues. V trimming: 8 bases; J trimming: 1 base; junction bases outside the gene matches: 3. CDR3 sequence: CAIGTGGNTEAFF. Here the CDR3 DNA reads TGTGCCATCGGGACAGGTGGGAACACTGAAGCTTTCTTT.

The chain uses TRBV6-5 and TRBJ2-5, with D perhaps TRBD1 (6 bases). Trimming cost V 5 bases and J 3 bases, with 16 bases left between them. CDR1 and CDR2 (germline): MNHEY, SVGAGI. This CDR3 is 15 amino acids long. CDR3 DNA sequence: TGTGCCAGCAGTCTTTACCCGGGACATGAAGAGACCCAGTACTTC. The encoded protein is CASSLYPGHEETQYF.

The V call is TRBV12-5, the J call TRBJ2-7; 11 bases are shared with TRBD1. The CDR3 totals 16 residues. CDR1 and CDR2 (germline): LGHNT, FRNRAP. Trimming cost V 7 bases and J 0 bases; bases outside gene matches: 8. The CDR3 reads CASAPPGTGGSYEQYF. The DNA for the CDR3 is TGTGCTAGTGCCCCCCCGGGGACAGGGGGCTCCTACGAGCAGTACTTC.

The chain carries TRBV6-1 and TRBJ2-3; D is possibly TRBD1 (5 bases). The CDR3 length is 14 residues. Germline V gene lookup returns CDR1 MNHNS and CDR2 SASEGT. V gave up 3 bases and J gave up 3 bases, with 10 bases separating them. CDR3 sequence reads: CASSDRVGTDTQYF. CDR3 DNA: TGTGCCAGCAGTGACAGGGTTGGGACAGATACGCAGTATTTT.

This clone showed up just once. The gene calls are TRBV28 and TRBJ2-1; D gene unclear. The CDR3 loop spans 12 amino acids. Germline V gene data show CDR1 as MDHEN and CDR2 as SYDVKM. CDR3 nucleotide sequence: TGTGCATCGCTGAGCTCCTACAATGAGCAGTTCTTC. Its protein product is CASLSSYNEQFF.

This chain links TRBV11-2 with TRBJ2-2; a weak D match, TRBD1 (6 bases). Per germline, CDR1 SGHAT and CDR2 FQNNGV. Trimming removed 5 bases at V and 5 bases at J, with 6 bases between. This CDR3 is built from 12 residues. CDR3 residues: CASSQGTGELFF. CDR3 DNA: TGTGCCAGCAGCCAGGGGACCGGGGAGCTGTTTTTT.

The chain links TRBV11-3 to TRBJ2-3; D gene uncertain. CDR1 and CDR2 (germline): SGHNT, YENEEA. The CDR3 covers 13 residues. V was pared by 1 base and J by 2 bases, with 4 bases between. The CDR3 region is CASSLGTTDTQYF. Here the CDR3 DNA reads TGTGCCAGCAGCTTAGGGACCACAGATACGCAGTATTTT.

This clone was recorded a few times. The chain employs TRBV18 and TRBJ2-1; D call uncertain. In germline, CDR1 is KGHSH, CDR2 LQKENI. Trimming left V 2 bases short and J 10 bases short, with 6 bases between. The CDR3 contains 11 residues. CDR3 residues: CASSPVEEQFF. The CDR3 nucleotides are TGTGCCAGCTCACCAGTTGAGGAGCAGTTCTTC.

The genes are TRBV5-1 and TRBJ1-1; D perhaps matches TRBD1 (6 bases). V lost 3 bases, J lost 5 bases, and 11 bases lay in between. The germline CDR1 and CDR2 sequences are SGHRS and YFSETQ. CDR3 length equals 13 residues. CDR3 region: CASSSLGGTEAFF. DNA of the CDR3: TGCGCCAGCAGCTCCCTAGGGGGAACTGAAGCTTTCTTT.

Here the CDR3 DNA reads TGTGCCAGCGGCGGGCCGGGTGAAAAACTGTTTTTT. This sequence encodes CASGGPGEKLFF. The chain combines TRBV6-5 with TRBJ1-4; no clear D. The germline V gene encodes CDR1 MNHEY and CDR2 SVGAGI. The germline V and J ends were trimmed by 8 bases and 7 bases, with 11 bases remaining between them. The CDR3 totals 12 residues.

There are a few counts of this clone. The chain has TRBV5-4 and TRBJ2-1, with 16 bases that match TRBD2. Germline V CDR1 and CDR2: SGHNT, YYREEE (reference sequence). Germline trimming cut 4 bases from V and 7 bases from J; bases unmatched to any gene: 8. This CDR3 comprises 17 residues. As DNA, the CDR3 is TGTGCCAGCAGCGGAGGGACTAGCGGGAGGGCCGCGAATGAGCAGTTCTTC. Its protein is CASSGGTSGRAANEQFF. Full variable domain (rest looked up from reference TRBV5-4 and TRBJ2-1): ETGVTQSPTHLIKTRGQQVTLRCSSQSGHNTVSWYQQALGQGPQFIFQYYREEENGRGNFPPRFSGLQFPNYSSELNVNALELDDSALYLCASSGGTSGRAANEQFFGPGTRLTVL.

The V gene is TRBV27, the J gene TRBJ2-1; D is possibly TRBD1 or TRBD2 (5 bases each). V was cut by 11 bases and J by 7 bases, with 30 bases left in between. This CDR3 spans 17 amino acids. The germline gives CDR1 MNHEY, CDR2 SMNVEV (reference sequence). This CDR3 reads CARHQMYGQRSGNEQFF. DNA for the CDR3: TGTGCCCGCCACCAAATGTATGGACAAAGGTCGGGGAATGAGCAGTTCTTC.

CDR3 DNA sequence: TGTGCCAGCGAAAGGACGGCAAGTCCCTACGAGCAGTACTTC. The encoded protein is CASERTASPYEQYF. This chain links TRBV28 with TRBJ2-7; D is unresolved. The V end lost 8 bases, the J end lost 2 bases, and 16 bases lay between the germline ends. Germline-derived CDR1 and CDR2 are MDHEN and SYDVKM. The CDR3 totals 14 residues.

This clone showed up many times. CDR3 sequence reads: CASRNEQGSGYTF. In DNA form, the CDR3 reads TGTGCCAGCAGAAACGAACAGGGAAGTGGCTACACCTTC. This sequence joins TRBV2 and TRBJ1-2, with a tentative D call TRBD1 (6 bases). The V and J ends lost 6 bases and 7 bases respectively, with 15 bases between them. Per the germline V gene, CDR1 is SNHLY and CDR2 is FYNNEI. This CDR3 contains 13 residues. Filled out from reference TRBV2 and TRBJ1-2, the complete variable domain reads EPEVTQTPSHQVTQMGQEVILRCVPISNHLYFYWYRQILGQKVEFLVSFYNNEISEKSEIFDDQFSVERPDGSNFTLKIRSTKLEDSAMYFCASRNEQGSGYTFGSGTRLTVV.

This clone was detected once. The sample has other DNA sequences that encode this CDR3 too. CDR3 nucleotide sequence: TGTGCCAGCAGGCCTACTAGCGGGACTTACAATGAGCAGTTCTTC. Its protein is CASRPTSGTYNEQFF. The chain joins TRBV2 to TRBJ2-1, with 10 positions matching TRBD2. Per germline, CDR1 SNHLY and CDR2 FYNNEI. V shed 6 bases and J 4 bases; nucleotides not matched to a gene: 6. CDR3 length: 15 residues. The full variable domain, its missing parts supplied by reference TRBV2 and TRBJ2-1, is EPEVTQTPSHQVTQMGQEVILRCVPISNHLYFYWYRQILGQKVEFLVSFYNNEISEKSEIFDDQFSVERPDGSNFTLKIRSTKLEDSAMYFCASRPTSGTYNEQFFGPGTRLTVL.

V gene TRBV18 combines with J gene TRBJ1-1; D unresolved. This CDR3 spans 15 amino acids. Looked up from germline, CDR1 is KGHSH and CDR2 is LQKENI. V was cut by 3 bases and J by 0 bases, with 11 bases left in between. The CDR3 region has the DNA TGTGCCAGCTCACCCTTGTCAGGAGTGAACACTGAAGCTTTCTTT. As protein: CASSPLSGVNTEAFF.

This chain joins TRBV5-1 and TRBJ2-7, with 9 positions matching TRBD2. CDR1 SGHRS and CDR2 YFSETQ come from the germline V gene. V gave up 2 bases and J gave up 0 bases; unmatched junction bases: 3. This CDR3 has 15 residues. CDR3 protein: CASSFRLAASYEQYF. The CDR3 region has the DNA TGCGCCAGCAGCTTTAGACTAGCGGCCTCCTACGAGCAGTACTTC.

The chain recombines TRBV6-4 with TRBJ2-2; no clear D. The CDR3 spans 17 residues. Germline CDR1 MRHNA, CDR2 SNTAGT. Trimming took 3 bases from V and 0 from J, leaving 14 bases between them. CDR3 sequence reads: CASSESGIFANTGELFF. DNA for the CDR3: TGTGCCAGCAGTGAGTCAGGCATATTCGCGAACACCGGGGAGCTGTTTTTT.

Regarding this clone: Other DNA sequences from this sample encode an identical CDR3 as well. V usage is TRBV6-5 and J usage is TRBJ1-3; D not certain. Germline lookup yields CDR1 MNHEY and CDR2 SVGAGI. The CDR3 spans 15 residues. Trimming left V 2 bases short and J 0 bases short, with 8 bases between. The CDR3 reads CASSYSRSSGNTIYF. CDR3 coding DNA: TGTGCCAGCAGTTACAGTAGGAGCTCTGGAAACACCATATATTTT.

This clone was counted between two and nine times. As the CDR3 is not closed by the conserved phenylalanine or tryptophan, this likely results from a read error. The DNA is omitted, as the CDR3 cannot be located on it reliably, and the CDR3 follows TCRdb's listing. The rearrangement uses TRBV21-1 and TRBJ1-2. TRBV21-1 is designated a pseudogene. The CDR3 length is 11 residues, termini included. The CDR3: CASSKKDDLRI.

To note about this clone: The same CDR3 is also encoded by other DNA sequences in this sample. The chain is built from TRBV20-1 and TRBJ1-2; D call uncertain. The CDR3 extends over 11 amino acids. V shed 2 bases and J shed 4 bases, with 5 bases lying between them. Per germline, CDR1 DFQATT and CDR2 SNEGSKA (reference sequence). This CDR3 is CSARTGYGYTF. The CDR3 DNA reads TGCAGTGCTAGAACGGGCTATGGCTACACCTTC.

The chain couples TRBV6-5 to TRBJ2-1; D might be TRBD2 (6 bases). This CDR3 is built from 15 residues. Looked up from germline, CDR1 is MNHEY and CDR2 is SVGAGI. The V end lost 6 bases, the J end lost 7 bases, and 19 bases lay between the germline ends. CDR3 DNA: TGTGCCAGCAGCTCCGGGAGCACTACGCGTAATGAGCAGTTCTTC. It translates to CASSSGSTTRNEQFF.

The chain employs TRBV7-2 and TRBJ2-5; D unresolved. CDR1 is SGHTA, CDR2 FQGNSA, per germline. The CDR3 runs to 15 residues. V gave up 1 base and J gave up 5 bases, with 14 bases separating them. The CDR3 DNA reads TGTGCCAGCAGCTTAGGAGTTAAGGTTGGGGAGACCCAGTACTTC. It codes for CASSLGVKVGETQYF.

The chain couples TRBV28 to TRBJ1-2; D call uncertain. V was trimmed by 6 bases and J by 3 bases, leaving 17 bases between them. Germline V gene sequence: CDR1 MDHEN, CDR2 SYDVKM. The CDR3 length is 15 residues. The chain's CDR3 is CASSQSSDDYYGYTF. CDR3 bases: TGTGCCAGCAGCCAAAGCAGCGACGATTACTATGGCTACACCTTC.

In its sample, this clone was seen once. The V gene is TRBV10-3, the J gene TRBJ1-5; no reliable D call. CDR3 length equals 17 residues. Germline CDR1 ENHRY, CDR2 SYGVKD. Trimming took 2 bases from V and 2 from J, leaving 16 bases between them. This CDR3 reads CAISEEKPPRGNQPQHF. The CDR3 nucleotides are TGTGCCATCAGTGAGGAGAAGCCTCCAAGAGGCAATCAGCCCCAGCATTTT.

V usage is TRBV27 and J usage is TRBJ1-2, with 8 positions matching TRBD1. The trim removed 2 bases at V and 7 bases at J, leaving 12 bases unmatched. The CDR3 is made up of 16 amino acids. CDR1 and CDR2 (germline): MNHEY, SMNVEV (reference sequence). The CDR3 DNA reads TGTGCCAGCAGTTTAAAGCCGGACAGGGTTGATGGTGGCTACACCTTC. It codes for CASSLKPDRVDGGYTF.

The chain combines TRBV7-3 with TRBJ2-5; possible D gene TRBD2, 5 bases. CDR1 and CDR2 (germline): SGHTA, FQGTGA. CDR3 length: 13 residues. Between the trimmed V and J ends, which lost 3 bases and 4 bases, there was a span of 9 bases. The CDR3: CASSFTEGETQYF. DNA of the CDR3: TGTGCCAGCAGCTTCACAGAGGGAGAGACCCAGTACTTC.

The genes are TRBV20-1 and TRBJ2-3; D unresolved. The CDR3 length is 11 residues. CDR1 is DFQATT, CDR2 SNEGSKA, per germline (reference sequence). V lost 6 bases and J lost 12, with 16 bases in between. The chain's CDR3 is CSAPMGYSQYF. The DNA for the CDR3 is TGCAGTGCACCCATGGGGTATTCTCAGTATTTT.

The V gene is TRBV15, the J gene TRBJ1-1; 9 bases line up with TRBD1. CDR1 is LNHNV and CDR2 is YYDKDF in the germline V gene (reference sequence). The CDR3 extends over 15 amino acids. The ends lost 1 base at V and 4 bases at J; junction bases unmatched: 4. The CDR3 DNA reads as TGTGCCACCAGCAGAGGCGGGACAGGGCTCACTGAAGCTTTCTTT. Translating gives CATSRGGTGLTEAFF.